Listed here is a single TCR beta chain. This specimen belongs to a study of identical twins. CDR3 length: 15 amino acids. The trim removed 1 base at V and 5 bases at J, leaving 5 bases unmatched. Germline CDR1 SEHNR, CDR2 FQNEAQ (reference sequence). TCRdb fed the 5' RACE reads into MiXCR, producing one record per CDR3 protein. This table holds about 530,000 distinct CDR3 sequences, about 16% found once. These sequences were also reported in another study, on yellow fever vaccine responses in identical twins.

The V call is TRBV7-9, the J call TRBJ1-1; 9 nucleotides match TRBD1. The clonotype comes from a woman aged 18-29 years in good health. The sequenced sample was CD4+ T cells sorted from blood. The CDR3 sequence is CASSLGDRERTEAFF. The CDR3 DNA sequence: TGTGCCAGCAGCTTAGGGGACAGGGAGCGTACTGAAGCTTTCTTT.